The 25 T cell receptor beta chains below were found in one sample sequenced in a study of PD-1 and CTLA-4 blockade in melanoma. The repertoire was sequenced with immunoSEQ multiplex PCR; TCRdb's copy has only in-frame clones and lacks some. The sample yields roughly 30,000 clones, roughly nine tenths seen once. Source: CD8+ T cells from peripheral blood, taken from a patient given anti-PD-1 treatment. The receptor source for this set is a human donor with melanoma.

The V gene is TRBV30, the J gene TRBJ1-1; the D is unclear. Trimming cost V 5 bases and J 4 bases, with 11 bases left between them. The CDR3 loop spans 12 amino acids. CDR1 GTSNPN and CDR2 SVGIG come from the germline V gene (reference sequence). The CDR3 sequence is CAWSISRTEAFF. DNA for the CDR3: TGTGCCTGGTCAATCTCTCGCACTGAAGCTTTCTTT.

The chain employs TRBV7-2 and TRBJ1-2; D not resolved. The V gene's germline CDR1 is SGHTA and CDR2 FQGNSA. CDR3 size: 11 residues. Trimming stripped 5 bases from V and 4 bases from J, with 5 bases between. The CDR3 reads CASSPFYGYTF. The CDR3 DNA follows: TGTGCCAGCAGCCCGTTCTATGGCTACACCTTC.

The chain combines TRBV27 with TRBJ2-3, with 10 bases aligning to TRBD2. Germline V gene lookup returns CDR1 MNHEY and CDR2 SMNVEV (reference sequence). The CDR3 is 14 residues long. J gave up 4 bases and V 5 bases, and 3 bases lay outside the gene matches. CDR3 coding DNA: TGTGCCAGCAGTGCTAGCGGGGGAGCAGATACGCAGTATTTT. As protein: CASSASGGADTQYF.

The chain has TRBV4-2 and TRBJ1-2; D is perhaps TRBD1 (6 bases). Per the germline V gene, CDR1 is LGHNA and CDR2 is YNFKEQ. This CDR3 is built from 16 residues. Trimming removed 3 bases at V and 5 bases at J, with 19 bases between. CDR3 sequence (DNA): TGTGCCAGCAGCCAGGGAGCGGTGGACAGCGTATATGGCTACACCTTC. Its protein product is CASSQGAVDSVYGYTF.

The chain combines TRBV15 with TRBJ1-1; 11 positions match TRBD1. The CDR3 runs 17 residues. Germline V gene lookup returns CDR1 LNHNV and CDR2 YYDKDF (reference sequence). V shed 1 base and J 3 bases; nucleotides not matched to a gene: 7. The CDR3 spells CATSRGWTGGLDTEAFF. In nucleotides, the CDR3 is TGTGCCACCAGCAGAGGCTGGACAGGGGGCTTGGACACTGAAGCTTTCTTT.

This chain connects TRBV11-1 to TRBJ2-3; TRBD2 is a possible D gene (5 bases). Looked up from germline, CDR1 is SGHAT and CDR2 is FQDESV (reference sequence). The CDR3 sequence is 15 residues long. Trimming removed 5 bases at V and 2 bases at J, with 14 bases between. The CDR3 reads CASSPGEPTTDTQYF. CDR3 DNA: TGTGCCAGCAGCCCCGGGGAGCCCACCACAGATACGCAGTATTTT. Combining the CDR3 with reference TRBV11-1 and TRBJ2-3 gives the whole variable domain EAEVAQSPRYKITEKSQAVAFWCDPISGHATLYWYRQILGQGPELLVQFQDESVVDDSQLPKDRFSAERLKGVDSTLKIQPAELGDSAMYLCASSPGEPTTDTQYFGPGTRLTVL.

This chain connects TRBV6-1 to TRBJ1-2, with no clear D. Between the trimmed V and J ends, which lost 1 base and 1 base, there was a span of 16 bases. CDR1 MNHNS and CDR2 SASEGT come from the germline V gene. The CDR3 length is 17 residues. The CDR3, as DNA: TGTGCCAGCAGTGAAGATGAAGGCGGACTTATTAACTATGGCTACACCTTC. This translates into CASSEDEGGLINYGYTF.

With regard to this clone: Mismatch with germline at one junction end may stem from a read error. V and J are TRBV2 and TRBJ2-3, with D possibly being TRBD1 or TRBD2 (5 bases each). The CDR3 is 16 amino acids. CDR1 SNHLY and CDR2 FYNNEI come from the germline V gene. CDR3 loop: CASSEAAGTSTDTQYF. The CDR3 region has the DNA TGTGCCAGCAGCGAAGCCGCAGGGACGAGCACAGATACGCAGTATTTT.

The rearrangement links TRBV27 to TRBJ2-5, with a tentative D call TRBD2 (5 bases). The CDR3 runs to 14 residues. Deletions cut 2 bases from V and 2 bases from J, with 9 bases between. Germline loops: CDR1 MNHEY, CDR2 SMNVEV (reference sequence). The CDR3 bases are TGTGCCAGCAGTTTAAAACGGGATCAAGAGACCCAGTACTTC. This sequence encodes CASSLKRDQETQYF.

This clone came up once. The chain joins TRBV6-6 to TRBJ1-6; D not certain. Germline CDR1 MNHNY, CDR2 SVGAGI (reference sequence). The V gene lost 2 bases and the J gene lost 4 bases, with 9 bases spanning the gap. The CDR3 length is 15 residues. CDR3: CASSYPEEYNSPLHF. DNA for the CDR3: TGTGCCAGCAGTTACCCAGAGGAGTATAATTCACCCCTCCACTTT.

This chain connects TRBV28 to TRBJ1-2; D gene uncertain. Germline V CDR1 and CDR2: MDHEN, SYDVKM. With 2 bases removed from V and 13 bases from J, the gap between germline ends came to 14 bases. There are 12 residues in the CDR3. CDR3 loop: CASSLEEGRATF. As DNA, the CDR3 is TGTGCCAGCAGTTTAGAGGAGGGCAGAGCCACCTTC.

The chain has TRBV19 and TRBJ1-1; 9 bases match TRBD1. CDR1 and CDR2 (germline): LNHDA, SQIVND (reference sequence). This CDR3 has 13 residues. Germline trimming cut 5 bases from V and 5 bases from J; bases unmatched to any gene: 3. The CDR3 loop reads CASSLTGGTEAFF. DNA of the CDR3: TGTGCCAGTAGTTTGACAGGGGGGACTGAAGCTTTCTTT. The full variable domain, with the rest looked up from reference TRBV19 and TRBJ1-1, is DGGITQSPKYLFRKEGQNVTLSCEQNLNHDAMYWYRQDPGQGLRLIYYSQIVNDFQKGDIAEGYSVSREKKESFPLTVTSAQKNPTAFYLCASSLTGGTEAFFGQGTRLTVV.

This CDR3 reads CASSPAGITEAFF. CDR3 sequence (DNA): TGCGCCAGCAGCCCAGCAGGGATCACTGAAGCTTTCTTT. The rearrangement joins TRBV4-1 to TRBJ1-1; tentatively, D is TRBD1 (5 bases). CDR3 length equals 13 residues. Per the germline V gene, CDR1 is MGHRA and CDR2 is YSYEKL. The ends were cut back, 4 bases at V and 4 bases at J, with 10 bases in the middle.

The chain joins TRBV5-5 to TRBJ1-5, with a possible D match to TRBD1 (5 bases). This CDR3 has 14 amino acids. Deletions cut 0 bases from V and 6 bases from J, with 10 bases between. Germline V gene sequence: CDR1 SGHKS, CDR2 YYEKEE (reference sequence). This chain's CDR3 is CASSLEPGSQPQHF. As DNA, the CDR3 is TGTGCCAGCAGCTTGGAGCCAGGGAGTCAGCCCCAGCATTTT.

This chain joins TRBV7-9 and TRBJ1-1; 7 bases are a match to TRBD1. Germline CDR1 and CDR2: SEHNR and FQNEAQ (reference sequence). With V trimmed by 7 bases and J by 0 bases, 8 bases remained unmatched. The CDR3 covers 15 residues. The CDR3 region is CASTQGGIMNTEAFF. The DNA for the CDR3 is TGTGCCAGCACCCAGGGGGGAATCATGAACACTGAAGCTTTCTTT. Filled out from reference TRBV7-9 and TRBJ1-1, the complete variable domain reads DTGVSQNPRHKITKRGQNVTFRCDPISEHNRLYWYRQTLGQGPEFLTYFQNEAQLEKSRLLSDRFSAERPKGSFSTLEIQRTEQGDSAMYLCASTQGGIMNTEAFFGQGTRLTVV.

CDR3 coding DNA: TGTGCCAGCAGCCCAGGGGGCATCTCCTACGAGCAGTACTTC. It specifies CASSPGGISYEQYF. The chain recombines TRBV7-9 with TRBJ2-7; 8 bases map to TRBD1. Losses at the gene ends were 5 bases for V and 0 bases for J; bases not matched to a gene: 3. This CDR3 has 14 amino acids. Germline CDR1 SEHNR, CDR2 FQNEAQ (reference sequence). Full variable domain (outside the CDR3, taken from reference TRBV7-9 and TRBJ2-7): DTGVSQNPRHKITKRGQNVTFRCDPISEHNRLYWYRQTLGQGPEFLTYFQNEAQLEKSRLLSDRFSAERPKGSFSTLEIQRTEQGDSAMYLCASSPGGISYEQYFGPGTRLTVT.

The chain has TRBV7-6 and TRBJ1-5; TRBD1 agrees at 7 bases. V gave up 5 bases and J gave up 0 bases; unmatched junction bases: 10. The CDR3 loop spans 17 amino acids. Germline V gene sequence: CDR1 SGHVS, CDR2 FNYEAQ. In nucleotides, the CDR3 is TGTGCCAGCAGCCAGGGGGTCGCAACGTATAGCAATCAGCCCCAGCATTTT. Translation gives CASSQGVATYSNQPQHF.

This clone was seen only a few times. This chain uses TRBV28 with TRBJ2-7; no definite D call. V was cut by 5 bases and J by 2 bases, with 7 bases left in between. The CDR3 runs to 12 residues. The germline V gene encodes CDR1 MDHEN and CDR2 SYDVKM. The CDR3 loop is CASSRATYEQYF. The CDR3 bases are TGTGCCAGCAGTCGAGCCACCTACGAGCAGTACTTC.

This clone was counted a few times. The chain carries TRBV7-9 and TRBJ1-6, with a weak D call TRBD1 (6 bases). The CDR3 contains 13 residues. V was pared by 4 bases and J by 9 bases, with 10 bases between. Germline V gene data show CDR1 as SEHNR and CDR2 as FQNEAQ (reference sequence). The CDR3: CASSSGDGSPLHF. CDR3 sequence (DNA): TGTGCCAGCAGCTCAGGGGACGGTTCACCCCTCCACTTT.

J is TRBJ1-3 and V is TRBV14, with D possibly matching TRBD1 (5 bases). Germline loops: CDR1 SGHDN, CDR2 FVKESK. This CDR3 region has 17 residues. V dropped 0 bases and J dropped 4 bases, with 16 bases sitting between them. CDR3 DNA sequence: TGTGCCAGCAGCCAAGATGGGGCCCCAGACGCGGGAAACACCATATATTTT. Amino acids: CASSQDGAPDAGNTIYF. The variable domain in full, with the rest retrieved from reference TRBV14 and TRBJ1-3, is EAGVTQFPSHSVIEKGQTVTLRCDPISGHDNLYWYRRVMGKEIKFLLHFVKESKQDESGMPNNRFLAERTGGTYSTLKVQPAELEDSGVYFCASSQDGAPDAGNTIYFGEGSWLTVV.

In its sample, this clone was seen once. The V gene is TRBV6-5, the J gene TRBJ1-2; D unclear. The CDR3 has 13 amino acids. Germline CDR1 is MNHEY and CDR2 is SVGAGI. V was trimmed by 4 bases and J by 8 bases, leaving 14 bases between them. The CDR3 coding sequence is TGTGCCAGCAGTTCGAGGAGGGCGGACGGCTACACCTTC. Its protein is CASSSRRADGYTF.

The CDR3 DNA reads TGTGCCAGCAGTTTCCCCCCGGGGCGAGCTAGCCAGCAGTACTTC. Amino acid sequence: CASSFPPGRASQQYF. The rearrangement joins TRBV28 to TRBJ2-7; either TRBD1 or TRBD2 may supply D (5 bases each). This CDR3 comprises 15 residues. V was trimmed by 3 bases and J by 8 bases, leaving 20 bases between them. CDR1 and CDR2 (germline): MDHEN, SYDVKM.

The chain combines TRBV2 with TRBJ2-1; no reliable D call. With 6 bases removed from V and 9 bases from J, the gap between germline ends came to 6 bases. This CDR3 spans 10 amino acids. The germline V gene encodes CDR1 SNHLY and CDR2 FYNNEI. CDR3 sequence: CASRGVEQFF. In DNA, the CDR3 is TGTGCCAGCAGAGGCGTTGAGCAGTTCTTC.

The rearrangement uses TRBV25-1 and TRBJ1-2, with a weak D call TRBD1 (5 bases). This CDR3 is built from 14 residues. Germline CDR1 reads MGHDK; CDR2 reads SYGVNS. V was cut by 2 bases and J by 8 bases, with 15 bases left in between. CDR3 sequence: CASSEKGRVEGYTF. The CDR3 DNA follows: TGTGCCAGCAGTGAAAAGGGCAGGGTGGAGGGCTACACCTTC.

CDR3 coding DNA: TGTGCCAGCAGTGCAACGGGACTGGCGGAAGATGGCTACACCTTC. It codes for CASSATGLAEDGYTF. The chain recombines TRBV28 with TRBJ1-2; D is possibly TRBD1 (5 bases). Between the trimmed V and J ends, which lost 5 bases and 6 bases, there was a span of 19 bases. Germline V lookup: CDR1 MDHEN, CDR2 SYDVKM. This CDR3 contains 15 residues.